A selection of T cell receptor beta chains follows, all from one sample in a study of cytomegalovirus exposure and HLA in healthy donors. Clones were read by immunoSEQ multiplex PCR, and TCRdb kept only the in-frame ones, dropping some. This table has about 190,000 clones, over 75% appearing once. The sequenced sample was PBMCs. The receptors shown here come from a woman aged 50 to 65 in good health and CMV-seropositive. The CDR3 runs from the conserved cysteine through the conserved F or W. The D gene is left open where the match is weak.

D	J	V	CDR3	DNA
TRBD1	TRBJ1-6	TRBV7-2	CASRLGTANSPLHF	TGTGCCAGCAGATTAGGGACAGCAAATTCACCCCTCCACTTT
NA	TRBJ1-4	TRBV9	CASSVIRATNEKLFF	TGTGCCAGCAGCGTAATCAGGGCAACTAATGAAAAACTGTTTTTT
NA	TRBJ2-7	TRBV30	CACDAGLSYEQYF	TGTGCCTGCGACGCGGGTCTTTCCTACGAGCAGTACTTC
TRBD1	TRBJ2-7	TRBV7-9	CASSSSARDRGSYEQYF	TGTGCCAGCAGCTCATCCGCCCGGGACAGGGGATCCTACGAGCAGTACTTC
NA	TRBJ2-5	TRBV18	CASSPRGGVGETQYF	TGTGCCAGCTCACCACGAGGAGGGGTGGGTGAGACCCAGTACTTC
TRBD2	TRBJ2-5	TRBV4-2	CASSLTSGYQETQYF	TGTGCCAGCAGCCTGACTAGCGGGTACCAAGAGACCCAGTACTTC
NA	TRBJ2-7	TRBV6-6	CASSYRQGSSEQYF	TGTGCCAGCAGTTACAGGCAGGGTTCATCCGAGCAGTACTTC
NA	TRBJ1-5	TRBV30	CAWEAGAGQPQHF	TGTGCATGGGAGGCAGGAGCGGGGCAGCCCCAGCATTTT
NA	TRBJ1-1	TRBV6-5	CASSYSISRGEAFF	TGTGCCAGCAGTTACTCGATCAGCAGGGGTGAAGCTTTCTTT
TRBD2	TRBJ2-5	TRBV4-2	CASSQGQSGGGKETQYF	TGTGCCAGCAGCCAAGGTCAAAGCGGGGGGGGGAAAGAGACCCAGTACTTC
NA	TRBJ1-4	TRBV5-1	CASSFGLGGEKLFF	TGCGCCAGCAGCTTCGGGTTGGGGGGTGAAAAACTGTTTTTT
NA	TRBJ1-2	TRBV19	CASSIDLFGGNGYTF	TGTGCCAGTAGTATAGATCTATTCGGGGGAAATGGCTACACCTTC
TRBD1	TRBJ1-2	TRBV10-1	CASSESVTGADGYTF	TGCGCCAGCAGTGAGTCTGTGACAGGGGCGGATGGCTACACCTTC
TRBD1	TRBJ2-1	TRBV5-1	CASSTGQGWHNEQFF	TGCGCCAGCAGCACCGGACAGGGGTGGCACAATGAGCAGTTCTTC
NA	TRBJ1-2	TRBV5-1	CATSPGDGYGYTF	TGCGCCACCTCCCCGGGGGACGGCTATGGCTACACCTTC
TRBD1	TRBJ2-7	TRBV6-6	CASSYTGGSYEQYF	TGTGCCAGCAGTTACACAGGGGGGTCCTACGAGCAGTACTTC
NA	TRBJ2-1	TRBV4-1	CASSQDIPDGRGGAYEQFF	TGCGCCAGCAGCCAAGATATCCCGGACGGACGAGGGGGGGCCTATGAGCAGTTCTTC
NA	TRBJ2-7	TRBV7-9	CASSPGVFRDTPYEQYF	TGTGCCAGCAGCCCTGGGGTTTTCCGGGACACCCCCTACGAGCAGTACTTC
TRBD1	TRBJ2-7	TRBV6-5	CASSRTGGEVHEQYF	TGTGCCAGCAGTCGCACAGGGGGCGAAGTTCACGAGCAGTACTTC
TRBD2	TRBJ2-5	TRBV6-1	CASVWGGGRQETQYF	TGTGCCAGCGTGTGGGGGGGAGGGCGGCAAGAGACCCAGTACTTC
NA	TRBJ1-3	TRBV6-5	CASSFRDILSGNTIYF	TGTGCCAGCAGTTTTCGAGACATTTTGTCTGGAAACACCATATATTTT
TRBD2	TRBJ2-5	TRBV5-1	CASSVPSGGGRETQYF	TGCGCCAGCAGCGTCCCTAGCGGGGGGGGGAGGGAGACCCAGTACTTC
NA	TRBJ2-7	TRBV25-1	CASSLHRGGNEQYF	TGTGCCAGCAGTTTACACAGGGGGGGCAACGAGCAGTACTTC
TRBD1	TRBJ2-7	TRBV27	CASSPERTGSYEQYF	TGTGCCAGCAGCCCCGAACGGACAGGGTCCTACGAGCAGTACTTC
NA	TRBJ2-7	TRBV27	CASSLGGSTYEQYF	TGTGCCAGCAGTCTTGGGGGGTCGACCTACGAGCAGTACTTC
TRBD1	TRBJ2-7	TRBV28	CASQTGRVSYEQYF	TGTGCCAGCCAGACAGGGAGAGTGTCCTACGAGCAGTACTTC
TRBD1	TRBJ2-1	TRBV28	CASSFPGSRGNEQFF	TGTGCCAGCAGTTTCCCCGGGTCCAGGGGGAATGAGCAGTTCTTC
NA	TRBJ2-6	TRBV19	CASSTDRKANVLTF	TGTGCCAGTAGTACCGACAGGAAGGCCAACGTCCTGACTTTC
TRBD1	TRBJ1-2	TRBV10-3	CAIRGGQTPYGYTF	TGTGCCATCCGGGGGGGACAGACTCCATATGGCTACACCTTC
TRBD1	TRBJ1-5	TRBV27	CASSLDRDQPQHF	TGTGCCAGCAGTTTGGACAGGGATCAGCCCCAGCATTTT
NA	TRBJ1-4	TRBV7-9	CASTFGNLNEKLFF	TGTGCCAGCACCTTCGGGAACCTTAATGAAAAACTGTTTTTT
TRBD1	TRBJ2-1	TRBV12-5	CASGLVTTGGTYNEQFF	TGTGCTAGTGGTTTGGTAACAACAGGGGGCACCTACAATGAGCAGTTCTTC
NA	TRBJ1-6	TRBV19	CASSRTGSPNSPLHF	TGTGCCAGTAGTAGAACCGGGAGTCCCAATTCACCCCTCCACTTT
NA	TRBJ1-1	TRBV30	CACRGDLNTEAFF	TGTGCCTGTCGCGGGGACTTGAACACTGAAGCTTTCTTT